These 15 T cell receptor beta chains share one sample of origin, sequenced in a study of cytotoxic CD8 clonotypes in ibrutinib-treated CLL. Using immunoSEQ multiplex PCR, the repertoire was profiled, and TCRdb retains in-frame clones only, with some absent. The sample holds fewer than 150,000 clones; 80% to 90% are singletons and the top ten take roughly 3.1%. Here the sequenced sample was PBMCs, taken after 24 months of ibrutinib treatment. The receptors were gathered from a human donor with chronic lymphocytic leukemia.

The rearrangement links TRBV7-9 to TRBJ2-7; D is uncertain. The CDR3 length is 12 residues. The V end lost 2 bases, the J end lost 5 bases, and 7 bases lay between the germline ends. Germline-derived CDR1 and CDR2 are SEHNR and FQNEAQ (reference sequence). CDR3 amino acids: CASSLYLDEQYF. The DNA for the CDR3 is TGTGCCAGCAGCTTATATTTGGACGAGCAGTACTTC.

The chain joins TRBV28 to TRBJ1-4, with 7 positions matching TRBD1. After removal of 1 base from V and 8 bases from J, the junction contained 16 bases not matched to a gene. CDR1 MDHEN and CDR2 SYDVKM come from the germline V gene. The CDR3 sequence is 18 residues long. The CDR3 DNA follows: TGTGCCAGCAGTTTATTCCCCGATAACCGAGCAGGGGGAGAAAAACTGTTTTTT. Protein sequence: CASSLFPDNRAGGEKLFF. Based on the CDR3 plus reference TRBV28 and TRBJ1-4, the full variable domain is DVKVTQSSRYLVKRTGEKVFLECVQDMDHENMFWYRQDPGLGLRLIYFSYDVKMKEKGDIPEGYSVSREKKERFSLILESASTNQTSMYLCASSLFPDNRAGGEKLFFGSGTQLSVL.

This clone appeared a single time. The chain couples TRBV7-9 to TRBJ2-1; 9 nucleotides line up with TRBD2. V gave up 4 bases and J gave up 5 bases; unmatched junction bases: 9. Germline V gives CDR1 SEHNR, CDR2 FQNEAQ (reference sequence). The CDR3 length is 16 residues. The CDR3: CASSSTWRGGNNEQFF. In nucleotides, the CDR3 is TGTGCCAGCAGCTCCACGTGGCGGGGGGGCAACAATGAGCAGTTCTTC.

This clone has just one count. The rearrangement joins TRBV6-6 to TRBJ1-2; D remains ambiguous. CDR3 length equals 13 residues. Germline V gene sequence: CDR1 MNHNY, CDR2 SVGAGI (reference sequence). V was trimmed by 6 bases and J by 7 bases, leaving 15 bases between them. The CDR3 region has the DNA TGTGCCAGCAGCCTACGGAGTGGAAGTGGCTACACCTTC. The encoded protein is CASSLRSGSGYTF.

The CDR3 DNA is TGCGCCAGCAGCCAAGATCGGGGTTACGAGCAGTACTTC. Its translation: CASSQDRGYEQYF. V is TRBV4-1 and J is TRBJ2-7; maybe TRBD2 (5 bases). This CDR3 has 13 residues. Looked up from germline, CDR1 is MGHRA and CDR2 is YSYEKL. V lost 0 bases and J 4 bases, leaving 7 bases between the germline ends.

The chain links TRBV9 to TRBJ2-5, with a tentative D call TRBD2 (5 bases). The J call is uncertain, as TRBJ2-7 better fits the DNA end. Germline V gene lookup returns CDR1 SGDLS and CDR2 YYNGEE. This CDR3 contains 15 residues. Here the CDR3 reads CASSPSWGSGYEQYF. Written as DNA, the CDR3 is TGTGCCAGCAGCCCTAGTTGGGGAAGCGGTTACGAGCAGTACTTC.

The chain uses TRBV15 and TRBJ2-7, with TRBD1 matching over 9 bases. The CDR3 runs 16 residues. After removal of 1 base from V and 6 bases from J, the junction contained 10 bases not matched to a gene. From germline, CDR1 is LNHNV and CDR2 YYDKDF (reference sequence). The CDR3 region is CATSRVKQGAQVEQYF. The CDR3 nucleotides are TGTGCCACCAGCAGAGTAAAACAGGGGGCCCAGGTCGAGCAGTACTTC. Full variable domain (rest looked up from reference TRBV15 and TRBJ2-7): DAMVIQNPRYQVTQFGKPVTLSCSQTLNHNVMYWYQQKSSQAPKLLFHYYDKDFNNEADTPDNFQSRRPNTSFCFLDIRSPGLGDTAMYLCATSRVKQGAQVEQYFGPGTRLTVT.

This chain uses TRBV10-2 with TRBJ2-1; tentatively, D is TRBD1 or TRBD2 (5 bases each). Germline V gives CDR1 WSHSY, CDR2 SAAADI. This CDR3 contains 13 residues. V was clipped by 0 bases and J by 7 bases, with 7 bases between them. The chain's CDR3 is CASSESEGNEQFF. CDR3 nucleotides: TGCGCCAGCAGTGAGTCCGAGGGGAATGAGCAGTTCTTC.

The chain links TRBV15 to TRBJ1-2, with a possible D match to TRBD1 (5 bases). V lost 0 bases and J 6 bases, leaving 8 bases between the germline ends. The CDR3 contains 13 residues. CDR1 is LNHNV, CDR2 YYDKDF, per germline (reference sequence). The CDR3 DNA reads as TGTGCCACCAGCAGAGAGACAGAAAATGGCTACACCTTC. This encodes CATSRETENGYTF.

The chain joins TRBV2 to TRBJ2-5; 7 positions match TRBD1. In germline, CDR1 is SNHLY, CDR2 FYNNEI. The CDR3 contains 15 residues. Losses at the gene ends were 3 bases for V and 5 bases for J; bases not matched to a gene: 9. CDR3 DNA: TGTGCCAGCAGTGATAACGGGGCAGGGGGTGAGACCCAGTACTTC. This codes for CASSDNGAGGETQYF.

V is TRBV6-5 and J is TRBJ1-2, with 7 bases matching TRBD1. The V gene's germline CDR1 is MNHEY and CDR2 SVGAGI. The CDR3 contains 13 residues. V was pared by 7 bases and J by 6 bases, with 8 bases of the junction left unmatched. As DNA, the CDR3 is TGTGCCAGCAACCACAGGGGTAGGGATGGCTACACCTTC. Its translation is CASNHRGRDGYTF.

The gene calls are TRBV5-4 and TRBJ1-1; 7 positions match TRBD1. J lost 5 bases, V lost 2 bases, and 3 bases had no gene match. The length of the CDR3 is 13 residues. The germline V gene encodes CDR1 SGHNT and CDR2 YYREEE (reference sequence). CDR3 DNA sequence: TGTGCCAGCAGCTTCGACAGGGTAACTGAAGCTTTCTTT. Its protein is CASSFDRVTEAFF. The whole variable domain, filled in from reference TRBV5-4 and TRBJ1-1, reads ETGVTQSPTHLIKTRGQQVTLRCSSQSGHNTVSWYQQALGQGPQFIFQYYREEENGRGNFPPRFSGLQFPNYSSELNVNALELDDSALYLCASSFDRVTEAFFGQGTRLTVV.

The chain couples TRBV2 to TRBJ2-3, with a tentative D call TRBD2 (6 bases). This CDR3 has 14 residues. The V and J ends lost 4 bases and 3 bases respectively, with 11 bases between them. The germline V gene encodes CDR1 SNHLY and CDR2 FYNNEI. This CDR3 is CASSGAGGTDTQYF. The DNA of the CDR3 is TGTGCCAGCAGTGGAGCGGGTGGGACAGATACGCAGTATTTT.

As DNA, the CDR3 is TGTGCCAGCAGTTACGGACGGGACAGCGGTGAAGCTTTCTTT. It codes for CASSYGRDSGEAFF. V and J are TRBV6-6 and TRBJ1-1, with TRBD1 matching 7 bases. Trimming took 2 bases from V and 7 from J; bases not matched to a gene: 7. This CDR3 region has 14 residues. CDR1 and CDR2 from the germline V gene are MNHNY and SVGAGI (reference sequence).

The V and J genes are TRBV28 and TRBJ2-7, with D unresolved. Germline lookup yields CDR1 MDHEN and CDR2 SYDVKM. The length of the CDR3 is 11 residues. V dropped 5 bases and J dropped 4 bases, with 6 bases sitting between them. The CDR3 bases are TGTGCCAGCAGTCTTCAATACGAGCAGTACTTC. Translated: CASSLQYEQYF.